This T cell receptor beta chain comes out of a study of vaccination and CD4 T cells after COVID-19. Across the study: Control cultures received a CEFX pool, an HIV-1 Nef pool, or no peptide.

Notes on the study in general: Researchers report that a median about 86% of reactive clones in convalescent patients surfaced only post-vaccination.

As for this clonotype: The antigen is unknown.

The treatment is: roughly 11-day PBMC culture with coronavirus spike peptide pools or control peptides (ViraFEST assay). IL-2 (about 9.3 IU/ml) and peptide pools (about 10 ug/ml) were added to cultures of approximately 2.2 million PBMCs per well. With the Oncomine TCR Beta short-read assay, DNA from cultured CD4+ T cells was sequenced. TCRdb passed the PCR reads through MiXCR, listing each CDR3 protein once. The sample holds 20,000 or so distinct CDR3 sequences, around 50% seen once. The receptor was isolated from a human donor with COVID-19. Sequencing was carried out using cultured CD4+ T cells from blood.

Here the CDR3 reads CSAASALQRNTIYF. CDR3 nucleotides: TGCAGTGCCGCCTCGGCCCTTCAGCGAAACACCATATATTTT. The gene calls are TRBV20-1 and TRBJ1-3, with D uncertain. CDR1 is DFQATT, CDR2 SNEGSKA, per germline (reference sequence). This CDR3 has 14 amino acids. Trimming removed 6 bases from V and 5 bases from J, with 17 bases in between.